Shown below are 7 T cell receptor beta chains from a single sample sequenced in a study of blood T cell repertoires in COVID-19. Generated by immunoSEQ multiplex PCR, the TCRdb table keeps only in-frame clones and is missing some. The sample lists around 190,000 clones; about four fifths were seen once. Sequencing was performed on PBMCs or T cells enriched from blood (not recorded which). These receptors were collected from a woman aged 25 to 39 who had been exposed to COVID-19.

The J gene is TRBJ2-1, the V gene TRBV3-1 (or the pseudogene TRBV3-2), with D possibly matching TRBD2 (5 bases). Germline V gives CDR1 LGHDT, CDR2 YNNKEL (reference sequence). CDR3 size: 16 residues. V dropped 2 bases and J dropped 3 bases, with 14 bases sitting between them. For the CDR3, the DNA is TGTGCCAGCAGCCAATCCCTTAAGAGGGTCTACAATGAGCAGTTCTTC. It encodes CASSQSLKRVYNEQFF.

The genes are TRBV6-2 or TRBV6-3 and TRBJ2-5; perhaps TRBD2 as D (6 bases). The CDR3 has 14 amino acids. The germline CDR1 and CDR2 sequences are MNHEY and SVGEGT. V dropped 3 bases and J dropped 1 base, with 9 bases sitting between them. The CDR3 protein is CASSYMRGQETQYF. CDR3 DNA: TGTGCCAGCAGTTATATGCGGGGCCAAGAGACCCAGTACTTC.

J is TRBJ1-2 and V is TRBV11-2; D uncertain. The CDR3 runs 15 residues. CDR1 is SGHAT, CDR2 FQNNGV, per germline. Trimming cost V 3 bases and J 5 bases, with 16 bases left between them. The CDR3 here is CASSFDFTSPYGYTF. Written as DNA, the CDR3 is TGTGCCAGCAGCTTCGACTTCACATCCCCTTATGGCTACACCTTC.

The J gene is TRBJ1-2, the V gene TRBV12-3 or TRBV12-4; D unclear. This CDR3 region has 12 residues. The V end lost 7 bases, the J end lost 8 bases, and 14 bases lay between the germline ends. The CDR3 sequence is CASTGELGGYTF. The CDR3 bases are TGTGCCAGCACCGGGGAATTAGGGGGCTACACCTTC.

This sequence joins TRBV24-1 and TRBJ2-2, with 10 bases lining up with TRBD2. The CDR3 runs to 16 residues. With V trimmed by 4 bases and J by 6 bases, 7 bases remained unmatched. In germline, CDR1 is KGHDR, CDR2 SFDVKD. CDR3 DNA sequence: TGTGCCACCAGTGACTTCAGCGGGGGGGTCCCCGGGGAGCTGTTTTTT. Protein product: CATSDFSGGVPGELFF.

The CDR3 region has the DNA TGTGCCAGCAGTTACCCGGGATACACTGAAGCTTTCTTT. It is translated as CASSYPGYTEAFF. The J gene is TRBJ1-1, the V gene TRBV6-5, with D hard to call. The ends were cut back, 2 bases at V and 3 bases at J, with 7 bases in the middle. Germline V gene sequence: CDR1 MNHEY, CDR2 SVGAGI. The CDR3 has 13 residues.

The V call is TRBV6-5, the J call TRBJ1-2; D is possibly TRBD1 (5 bases). V shed 4 bases and J shed 5 bases, with 14 bases lying between them. The CDR3 is 14 amino acids. CDR1 is MNHEY and CDR2 is SVGAGI in the germline V gene. The CDR3 loop is CASSWTTEGYGYTF. CDR3 coding DNA: TGTGCCAGCAGTTGGACAACGGAGGGTTATGGCTACACCTTC.